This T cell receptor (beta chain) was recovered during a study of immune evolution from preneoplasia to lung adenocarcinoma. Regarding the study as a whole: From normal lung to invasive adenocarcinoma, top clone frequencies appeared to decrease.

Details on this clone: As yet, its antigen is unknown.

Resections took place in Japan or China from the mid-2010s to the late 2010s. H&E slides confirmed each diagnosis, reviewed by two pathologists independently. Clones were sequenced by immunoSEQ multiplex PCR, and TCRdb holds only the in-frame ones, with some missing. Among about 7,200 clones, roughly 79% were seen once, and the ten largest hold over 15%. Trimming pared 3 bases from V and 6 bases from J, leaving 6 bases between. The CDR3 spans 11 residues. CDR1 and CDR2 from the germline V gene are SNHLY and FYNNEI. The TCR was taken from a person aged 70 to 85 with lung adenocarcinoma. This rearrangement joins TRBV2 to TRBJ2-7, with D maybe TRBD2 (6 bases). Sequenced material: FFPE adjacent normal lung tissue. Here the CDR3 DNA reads TGTGCCAGCAGTGAGGGACTCGAGCAGTACTTC. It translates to CASSEGLEQYF.